The text below deals with one TCR beta chain. Its cognate antigen is unknown. These data originate in a study of cytomegalovirus exposure and HLA in healthy donors. About the study: Earlier results showed roughly 120 million unique TCR beta sequences derived from approximately 170 million T cells.

With 60 Vbeta and 13 Jbeta primers, the PCR was carried out. Data came from immunoSEQ multiplex PCR; TCRdb stores just in-frame clones and leaves some out. The listing records approximately 190,000 clones. Study-level findings and limits: In a later analysis, several top co-occurrence clusters appeared linked to parvovirus B19, influenza, CMV and Epstein-Barr virus. In an earlier analysis, about 87% or about 30%: the productive usage of most TCR beta V segments.

Sample: PBMCs. The sequence came from a man aged 30 to 45 in good health and CMV-seronegative.

CDR3 in amino acids: CASSPPSGYQNIQYF. CDR3 nucleotides: TGTGCCAGCTCACCACCATCAGGGTATCAAAACATTCAGTACTTC. The chain joins TRBV18 to TRBJ2-4; tentative D call: TRBD1 (5 bases). V lost 0 bases to trimming and J lost 5 bases, with 11 bases between them. The germline V gene encodes CDR1 KGHSH and CDR2 LQKENI. This CDR3 has 15 amino acids.